One and the same sample provided the 28 T cell receptor beta chains below, sequenced in a study of blood T cell repertoires in COVID-19 (TCRdb year 2020). Library preparation employed the immunoSEQ multiplex PCR assay. As stored in TCRdb, this immuneACCESS dataset retains in-frame rearrangements with V and J assigned. A fraction of the clones does not appear; measured against another copy, unresolved V genes explain less than half of the discrepancy, and the remainder lacks a known reason. Within this sample are about 230,000 clones, with about 90% of them counted one time only. The ten top clones hold 3.1% of the sample. The sequenced material came from PBMCs or T cells enriched from blood (not recorded which). The receptors come from a woman aged 45-65 years in a cohort exposed to, infected with or recovered from COVID-19 (not recorded which).

The rearrangement uses TRBV6-5 and TRBJ2-3; TRBD1 agrees at 7 bases. Germline V gene data show CDR1 as MNHEY and CDR2 as SVGAGI. This CDR3 spans 14 amino acids. Losses at the gene ends were 6 bases for V and 4 bases for J; bases not matched to a gene: 7. CDR3 coding DNA: TGTGCCAGCAGGGCCGTACAGGGGTCAGATACGCAGTATTTT. Amino acids: CASRAVQGSDTQYF.

The gene calls are TRBV30 and TRBJ1-6, with a tentative D call TRBD1 (5 bases). V was pared by 3 bases and J by 2 bases, with 14 bases between. Germline CDR1 reads GTSNPN; CDR2 reads SVGIG (reference sequence). CDR3 length: 16 amino acids. CDR3 in DNA: TGTGCCTGGAGAAATAGGGGAGGAACCTATAATTCACCCCTCCACTTT. Amino acids: CAWRNRGGTYNSPLHF.

V and J are TRBV25-1 and TRBJ1-2, with 9 bases matching TRBD1. V lost 8 bases to trimming and J lost 7 bases; unmatched junction nucleotides: 8. Germline-derived CDR1 and CDR2 are MGHDK and SYGVNS. The length of the CDR3 is 13 residues. In DNA form, the CDR3 reads TGTGCCAGCGGGCCGGGACAGGGTTTTGGCTACACCTTC. It translates to CASGPGQGFGYTF.

The rearrangement joins TRBV25-1 to TRBJ2-5; maybe TRBD1 (5 bases). Trimming pared 3 bases from V and 2 bases from J, leaving 13 bases between. Germline V CDR1 and CDR2: MGHDK, SYGVNS. CDR3 size: 15 residues. In DNA form, the CDR3 reads TGTGCCAGCAGTGATATGACAGATCTTCAAGAGACCCAGTACTTC. This gives the protein CASSDMTDLQETQYF.

The chain couples TRBV5-6 to TRBJ1-6; 9 bases align to TRBD1. Germline CDR1 is SGHDT and CDR2 is YYEEEE. The CDR3 loop spans 15 amino acids. V lost 3 bases to trimming and J lost 9 bases; unmatched junction nucleotides: 7. CDR3 sequence (DNA): TGTGCCAGCAGCTGGGGGGACAGGGATAGTTCACCCCTCCACTTT. This codes for CASSWGDRDSSPLHF.

This clone has more than one count but fewer than ten. The V gene is TRBV6-2 or TRBV6-3, the J gene TRBJ2-2; tentative D call: TRBD1 (5 bases). The CDR3 is 16 residues long. From germline, CDR1 is MNHEY and CDR2 SVGEGT. Trimming removed 5 bases from V and 4 bases from J, with 17 bases in between. CDR3 sequence reads: CASSRPPDTGTGELFF. The CDR3 bases are TGTGCCAGCAGTCGACCCCCGGACACAGGCACCGGGGAGCTGTTTTTT.

This clone has just a few counts. The V gene is TRBV12-2, the J gene TRBJ1-4; the table's D call of TRBD1 was not tested on the DNA. TRBV12-2 is assigned pseudogene status. The CDR3 has 16 residues. Written as DNA, the CDR3 is TGTGCAAGTCGCTGGACCCGGGACAGATCAAATGAAAAACTGTTTTTT. This gives the protein CASRWTRDRSNEKLFF.

J is TRBJ2-1 and V is TRBV7-2, with a tentative D call TRBD2 (5 bases). The germline V gene encodes CDR1 SGHTA and CDR2 FQGNSA. Deletions cut 2 bases from V and 4 bases from J, with 24 bases between. The CDR3 is 19 residues long. CDR3 residues: CASSLLTNSAKPRYNEQFF. The CDR3 DNA reads as TGTGCCAGCAGCTTATTGACAAATAGCGCGAAACCCCGATACAATGAGCAGTTCTTC.

This clone has only one observation. The chain combines TRBV28 with TRBJ1-2; 7 nucleotides match TRBD1. The CDR3 runs to 15 residues. From germline, CDR1 is MDHEN and CDR2 SYDVKM. Trimming cost V 7 bases and J 4 bases; bases outside gene matches: 12. CDR3 in amino acids: CASNLQGPQVYGYTF. The CDR3 DNA reads as TGTGCCAGCAACCTACAGGGGCCCCAAGTCTATGGCTACACCTTC.

The gene calls are TRBV5-6 and TRBJ1-1; D is unresolved. CDR3 length: 14 residues. V was clipped by 2 bases and J by 3 bases, with 11 bases between them. The germline CDR1 and CDR2 sequences are SGHDT and YYEEEE. CDR3 loop: CASSFGPRDTEAFF. The CDR3 nucleotides read TGTGCCAGCAGCTTTGGGCCGCGGGACACTGAAGCTTTCTTT.

V usage is TRBV6-1 and J usage is TRBJ2-3; 10 nucleotides agree with TRBD2. The germline gives CDR1 MNHNS, CDR2 SASEGT. CDR3 length: 16 residues. The V and J ends lost 4 bases and 3 bases, in that order; junction bases with no gene match: 7. This chain's CDR3 is CASSVSAGGRTDTQYF. CDR3 nucleotides: TGTGCCAGCAGTGTGTCAGCGGGGGGGCGGACAGATACGCAGTATTTT.

V gene TRBV11-1 combines with J gene TRBJ2-1; D uncertain. Germline-derived CDR1 and CDR2 are SGHAT and FQDESV (reference sequence). The CDR3 covers 16 residues. V was pared by 8 bases and J by 0 bases, with 17 bases between. In DNA form, the CDR3 reads TGTGCCAGCGCCGTACTAAGGTCTAGCTCCTACAATGAGCAGTTCTTC. The encoded protein is CASAVLRSSSYNEQFF.

The chain combines TRBV28 with TRBJ1-2; D gene uncertain. The CDR3 runs 16 residues. The germline V gene encodes CDR1 MDHEN and CDR2 SYDVKM. V was clipped by 6 bases and J by 4 bases, with 21 bases between them. The CDR3 reads CASSTNPPRSLYGYTF. For the CDR3, the DNA is TGTGCCAGCAGCACCAACCCCCCCCGGAGCCTCTATGGCTACACCTTC.

This clone was seen once. J is TRBJ1-5 and V is TRBV4-1; 7 bases align to TRBD1. CDR1 and CDR2 (germline): MGHRA, YSYEKL. This CDR3 is built from 16 residues. V lost 0 bases to trimming and J lost 3 bases; unmatched junction nucleotides: 5. DNA of the CDR3: TGCGCCAGCAGCCAAGAAGACAGGGCTCACAATCAGCCCCAGCATTTT. Its translation: CASSQEDRAHNQPQHF.

This clone has just one count. The chain uses TRBV19 and TRBJ1-5; D remains ambiguous. In germline, CDR1 is LNHDA, CDR2 SQIVND (reference sequence). Trimming cost V 8 bases and J 0 bases, with 11 bases left between them. This CDR3 contains 14 residues. The CDR3 coding sequence is TGTGCCAGTTATAACATTTATAGCAATCAGCCCCAGCATTTT. Amino acid sequence: CASYNIYSNQPQHF.

The CDR3: CASSLLSGTAKPRATDTQYF. For the CDR3, the DNA is TGCGCCAGCAGCCTGCTTTCCGGGACAGCTAAACCTAGAGCCACAGATACGCAGTATTTT. The chain combines TRBV5-1 with TRBJ2-3; TRBD1 aligns across 7 bases. V was clipped by 4 bases and J by 2 bases; unmatched bases: 22. CDR1 SGHRS and CDR2 YFSETQ come from the germline V gene. CDR3 size: 20 residues.

The gene calls are TRBV11-2 and TRBJ1-1; TRBD1 is a possible D gene (6 bases). The CDR3 extends over 12 amino acids. CDR1 is SGHAT, CDR2 FQNNGV, per germline. Trimming took 3 bases from V and 11 from J, leaving 13 bases between them. In nucleotides, the CDR3 is TGTGCCAGCAGCTTGAGGACAGAAAGCGCTTTCTTT. This sequence encodes CASSLRTESAFF.

The chain is built from TRBV7-8 and TRBJ2-1; D might be TRBD2 (6 bases). Trimming pared 2 bases from V and 9 bases from J, leaving 20 bases between. The germline gives CDR1 SGHVS, CDR2 FQNEAQ. This CDR3 is built from 16 residues. This CDR3 reads CASSLLSRGTSGEQFF. The DNA of the CDR3 is TGTGCCAGCAGCTTATTGAGTCGGGGGACCTCCGGTGAGCAGTTCTTC.

The V call is TRBV5-4, the J call TRBJ2-5; D unclear. The germline V gene encodes CDR1 SGHNT and CDR2 YYREEE (reference sequence). The CDR3 contains 12 residues. V was shortened by 3 bases and J by 5 bases, with 8 bases between the two germline ends. DNA for the CDR3: TGTGCCAGCAGCTCCACCCGGGAGACCCAGTACTTC. Its translation is CASSSTRETQYF.

The genes are TRBV19 and TRBJ1-2; D is perhaps TRBD1 (5 bases). Germline CDR1 LNHDA, CDR2 SQIVND (reference sequence). V was clipped by 5 bases and J by 1 base, with 11 bases between them. The CDR3 totals 14 residues. The CDR3 loop is CASSFPGLNYGYTF. The CDR3 nucleotides read TGTGCCAGTAGTTTCCCGGGACTTAACTATGGCTACACCTTC.

The chain uses TRBV10-1 and TRBJ2-3, with TRBD2 matching 13 bases. Germline V CDR1 and CDR2: WNHNN, SYGVQD (reference sequence). The CDR3 covers 16 residues. V shed 6 bases, J shed 1 base, and the junction held 4 bases outside the gene matches. The CDR3 loop reads CASSPGTSGGTDTQYF. For the CDR3, the DNA is TGCGCCAGCAGCCCCGGGACTAGCGGGGGCACAGATACGCAGTATTTT.

This clone was counted a single time. The rearrangement uses TRBV6-2 or TRBV6-3 and TRBJ1-5; 7 bases are a match to TRBD1. In germline, CDR1 is MNHEY, CDR2 SVGEGT. This CDR3 has 15 amino acids. Trimming at V came to 1 base and at J to 7 bases, leaving 7 bases not matched to a gene. CDR3 bases: TGTGCCAGCAGTTACTTCACAGGGGTGGAGCAGCCCCAGCATTTT. Encoded protein: CASSYFTGVEQPQHF.

The rearrangement uses TRBV21-1 and TRBJ1-1; TRBD1 reflects the table's D call only, with no check against the DNA. TRBV21-1 is flagged as a pseudogene. The CDR3 spans 16 residues. The CDR3: CASSKLSDRWNTEAFF. DNA for the CDR3: TGTGCCAGCAGCAAACTTTCCGACAGGTGGAACACTGAAGCTTTCTTT.

Here the CDR3 reads CASSLGQGEGEKLFF. In nucleotides, the CDR3 is TGTGCCAGCAGCTTGGGGCAAGGGGAGGGTGAAAAACTGTTTTTT. The V and J genes are TRBV5-6 and TRBJ1-4; perhaps TRBD1 as D (5 bases). Per the germline V gene, CDR1 is SGHDT and CDR2 is YYEEEE. The CDR3 spans 15 residues. V lost 0 bases to trimming and J lost 7 bases, with 13 bases between them. Filled out from reference TRBV5-6 and TRBJ1-4, the complete variable domain reads DAGVTQSPTHLIKTRGQQVTLRCSPKSGHDTVSWYQQALGQGPQFIFQYYEEEERQRGNFPDRFSGHQFPNYSSELNVNALLLGDSALYLCASSLGQGEGEKLFFGSGTQLSVL.

J is TRBJ1-3 and V is TRBV19, with TRBD1 matching 8 bases. CDR3 length equals 12 residues. Germline V gene sequence: CDR1 LNHDA, CDR2 SQIVND (reference sequence). V lost 9 bases, J lost 7 bases, and 5 bases stayed unmatched. In nucleotides, the CDR3 is TGTGCCAGCCAAGGACAGGGCAACACCATATATTTT. It translates to CASQGQGNTIYF.

The chain uses TRBV24-1 and TRBJ2-1; D possibly corresponds to TRBD1 (6 bases). CDR1 and CDR2 (germline): KGHDR, SFDVKD. Between the trimmed V and J ends, which lost 4 bases and 5 bases, there was a span of 11 bases. This CDR3 is 14 amino acids long. The CDR3 protein is CATSDPAGDNEQFF. DNA for the CDR3: TGTGCCACCAGTGACCCCGCAGGGGACAATGAGCAGTTCTTC.

Notes on this clone: Other DNA variants within this sample encode the same CDR3. The chain has TRBV18 and TRBJ1-6; 7 bases align to TRBD1. V trimming: 2 bases; J trimming: 8 bases; junction bases outside the gene matches: 3. This CDR3 is built from 14 residues. CDR1 is KGHSH and CDR2 is LQKENI in the germline V gene. The CDR3 is CASSPTQGDSPLHF. Here the CDR3 DNA reads TGTGCCAGCTCACCAACGCAGGGGGATTCACCCCTCCACTTT.

The CDR3 bases are TGCAGTGCTAGTCCCCTCCCCGGAAGGGGCGCAGGGAACACCGGGGAGCTGTTTTTT. Encoded protein: CSASPLPGRGAGNTGELFF. J is TRBJ2-2 and V is TRBV20-1; a weak D match, TRBD1 (5 bases). V lost 3 bases and J 1 base, leaving 24 bases between the germline ends. CDR1 DFQATT and CDR2 SNEGSKA come from the germline V gene (reference sequence). The length of the CDR3 is 19 residues.